One and the same sample provided the 7 T cell receptor beta chains below, sequenced in a study of blood T cell repertoires in COVID-19. Method: immunoSEQ multiplex PCR; TCRdb's copy keeps in-frame clones and lacks some. The table lists about 240,000 clones, 65% to 90% of them singletons. The sample was peripheral blood. Receptors originate from a man in his fifties or sixties with COVID-19, enrolled during active disease.

V usage is TRBV24-1 and J usage is TRBJ1-2; TRBD1 might be the D (5 bases). Trimming removed 3 bases at V and 4 bases at J, with 14 bases between. CDR1 and CDR2 (germline): KGHDR, SFDVKD. This CDR3 has 15 residues. CDR3 sequence: CATSDLGQDGYGYTF. DNA of the CDR3: TGTGCCACCAGTGATCTGGGGCAGGATGGCTATGGCTACACCTTC.

The chain joins TRBV7-2 to TRBJ1-2; 8 nucleotides line up with TRBD1. Germline V gives CDR1 SGHTA, CDR2 FQGNSA. V trimming: 1 base; J trimming: 5 bases; junction bases outside the gene matches: 15. The CDR3 is 18 residues long. The CDR3 spells CASSLVGTTGTGLYGYTF. CDR3 DNA: TGTGCCAGCAGCTTAGTTGGGACAACCGGGACAGGTTTATATGGCTACACCTTC.

This clone has just a few counts. The V and J genes are TRBV7-9 and TRBJ2-1, with D perhaps TRBD1 (6 bases). Between the trimmed V and J ends, which lost 6 bases and 5 bases, there was a span of 17 bases. Germline CDR1 and CDR2: SEHNR and FQNEAQ (reference sequence). The CDR3 has 15 residues. The CDR3 coding sequence is TGTGCCAGCAGTTCCACGTGGGGGCCCCACAATGAGCAGTTCTTC. It is translated as CASSSTWGPHNEQFF.

The chain uses TRBV29-1 and TRBJ2-7, with D unresolved. The CDR3 is made up of 11 amino acids. Per the germline V gene, CDR1 is SQVTM and CDR2 is ANQGSEA. The V end lost 4 bases, the J end lost 6 bases, and 10 bases lay between the germline ends. The chain's CDR3 is CSVVYRSEQYF. As DNA, the CDR3 is TGCAGCGTTGTATACAGAAGCGAGCAGTACTTC.

As for this clone: Other DNA variants within this sample encode the same CDR3. The V and J genes are TRBV9 and TRBJ2-3; the D gene is possibly TRBD2 (5 bases). The length of the CDR3 is 15 residues. Germline-derived CDR1 and CDR2 are SGDLS and YYNGEE. V was pared by 0 bases and J by 1 base, with 9 bases between. The CDR3 sequence: CASSVVSGGTDTQYF. The CDR3 nucleotides are TGTGCCAGCAGCGTAGTCAGCGGAGGCACAGATACGCAGTATTTT.

This clone has just a few counts. V usage is TRBV5-1 and J usage is TRBJ1-2; 10 bases fit TRBD1. The germline CDR1 and CDR2 sequences are SGHRS and YFSETQ. The junction had 9 bases not matched to a gene; V was cut back by 4 bases and J by 6 bases. This CDR3 comprises 15 residues. CDR3: CASSTRQGAPDGYTF. The CDR3 nucleotides read TGCGCCAGCAGCACCCGACAGGGGGCGCCCGATGGCTACACCTTC.

J is TRBJ2-7 and V is TRBV27; 7 bases agree with TRBD1. Germline CDR1 is MNHEY and CDR2 is SMNVEV (reference sequence). V was pared by 2 bases and J by 7 bases, with 20 bases of the junction left unmatched. The CDR3 loop spans 18 amino acids. The CDR3 bases are TGTGCCAGCAGTTTACCCCCCCAACAGGGGCGGCGATCCCCGGAGCAGTACTTC. Amino acids: CASSLPPQQGRRSPEQYF.